This T cell receptor (beta chain) was captured in a study of T-cell reconstitution after alpha-beta-depleted transplantation in children. Unique molecular identifiers were built into the TCRbeta library. MiXCR, applied by TCRdb to the PCR reads, yields one record per CDR3 protein. The sample holds a few hundred thousand distinct CDR3 sequences, over 10% seen once. The CDR3 length is 17 residues. Germline V gives CDR1 MNHNS, CDR2 SASEGT. Unmatched junction bases numbered 5, after V lost 4 bases and J lost 2 bases. There are a few counts of this clonotype. J is TRBJ2-2 and V is TRBV6-1; 12 nucleotides agree with TRBD2. Sample: PBMCs, mostly from graft donor cells, taken 360 days after TCRalphabeta/CD19-depleted stem cell transplant. The sequence was collected from a male patient between 5 and 17 years old who had a stem cell transplant for acute myeloid leukemia, so the T cells may come from the graft donor. For the CDR3, the DNA is TGTGCCAGCAGTGCCCTAGCGGGAGGGACTAACACCGGGGAGCTGTTTTTT. This encodes CASSALAGGTNTGELFF.